This T cell receptor (beta chain) appears in the sequencing data of a study of monozygotic twins with inflammatory bowel disease. Study findings and constraints: Telling apart the different T cell subtypes was not possible.

CDR1 DFQATT and CDR2 SNEGSKA come from the germline V gene (reference sequence). The CDR3 covers 14 residues. Total RNA amounting to about 3,300 ng went into each TCR library. Using the 5' RACE reads, TCRdb records one entry per CDR3 protein without DNA. This specimen shows about 130,000 distinct CDR3 sequences; the ten leading clones hold roughly 1.2%. In regard to this clonotype: Its specificity is not known.

This sequence was found in a human donor with ulcerative colitis or Crohn's disease, or a healthy co-twin of an affected twin (not recorded which). The specimen sequenced was blood. The V gene is TRBV20-1, the J gene TRBJ1-5. This CDR3 reads CSASSGRGNQPQHF.